This T cell receptor (beta chain) appears in the sequencing data of a study of T cell changes during pregnancy in multiple sclerosis. Some clones are missing from TCRdb's copy, which holds only in-frame ones; the method was immunoSEQ multiplex PCR. The table has roughly 40,000 clones, 75% to 95% seen once; the top ten hold approximately 8.3%. Germline V CDR1 and CDR2: SGHKS, YYEKEE (reference sequence). Unmatched junction bases numbered 6, after V lost 1 base and J lost 4 bases. The CDR3 has 15 amino acids. This clonotype was obtained from a female donor with multiple sclerosis, enrolled in a pregnancy study. The starting material was CD8+ T cells from peripheral blood mononuclear cells, obtained before pregnancy. The J gene is TRBJ2-7, the V gene TRBV5-5; 9 bases fit TRBD1. CDR3 sequence (DNA): TGTGCCAGCAGCTTGATAACAGGGGGCCGGTACGAGCAGTACTTC. It encodes CASSLITGGRYEQYF.